These T cell receptor beta chains were read from a single sample in a study of shared clonotypes between healthy human individuals. Profiled with immunoSEQ multiplex PCR; TCRdb holds only in-frame clones, not every one. The table shows 2 million to 3 million clones, with approximately 94% occurring only once. The sample taken for sequencing was naive CD4+ T cells from PBMCs. These receptors originate from a young man in good health. Some clones in this sample may be carry-over from other donors' samples. CDR3s leave out the opening cysteine and the closing phenylalanine or tryptophan. A D gene is named only where the DNA matches it firmly.

V gene: TRBV30
D gene: .
CDR3 protein: AWSVTGLPINEKLF

V gene: TRBV28
D gene: .
CDR3 protein: ASIALGREKLF

V gene: TRBV5-1
D gene: TRBD1
CDR3 protein: ASSLKTGGGNTIY

V gene: TRBV11-2
D gene: .
CDR3 protein: ASSLQRGSLAYEQY

V gene: TRBV5-1
D gene: .
CDR3 protein: ASRPGGRESSYNEQF

V gene: TRBV5-1
D gene: TRBD2
CDR3 protein: ASSSTSGSYNEQF

V gene: TRBV5-6
D gene: .
CDR3 protein: ASSLAPGNTEAF

V gene: TRBV6-1
D gene: .
CDR3 protein: ASGNRVGYGYT

V gene: TRBV6-1
D gene: TRBD1
CDR3 protein: ASSQGGQRTNTGELF

V gene: TRBV9
D gene: .
CDR3 protein: ASSVDSGWGYEQY

V gene: TRBV6-1
D gene: TRBD1
CDR3 protein: ASRGQGGVQPQH